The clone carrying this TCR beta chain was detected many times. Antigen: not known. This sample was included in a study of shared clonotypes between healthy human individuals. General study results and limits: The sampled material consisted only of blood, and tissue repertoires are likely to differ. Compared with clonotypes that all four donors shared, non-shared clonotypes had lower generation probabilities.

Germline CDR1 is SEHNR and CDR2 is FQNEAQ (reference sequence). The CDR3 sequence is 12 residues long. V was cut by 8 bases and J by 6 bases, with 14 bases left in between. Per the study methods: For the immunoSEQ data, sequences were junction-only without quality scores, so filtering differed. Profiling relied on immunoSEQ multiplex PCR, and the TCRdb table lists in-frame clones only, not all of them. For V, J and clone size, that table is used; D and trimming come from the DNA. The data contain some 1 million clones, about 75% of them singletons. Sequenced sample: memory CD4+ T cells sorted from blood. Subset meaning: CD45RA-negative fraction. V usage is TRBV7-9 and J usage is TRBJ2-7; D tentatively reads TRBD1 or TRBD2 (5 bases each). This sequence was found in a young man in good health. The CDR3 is CASGFQGTEQYF. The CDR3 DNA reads TGTGCCAGCGGATTTCAAGGGACCGAGCAGTACTTC.